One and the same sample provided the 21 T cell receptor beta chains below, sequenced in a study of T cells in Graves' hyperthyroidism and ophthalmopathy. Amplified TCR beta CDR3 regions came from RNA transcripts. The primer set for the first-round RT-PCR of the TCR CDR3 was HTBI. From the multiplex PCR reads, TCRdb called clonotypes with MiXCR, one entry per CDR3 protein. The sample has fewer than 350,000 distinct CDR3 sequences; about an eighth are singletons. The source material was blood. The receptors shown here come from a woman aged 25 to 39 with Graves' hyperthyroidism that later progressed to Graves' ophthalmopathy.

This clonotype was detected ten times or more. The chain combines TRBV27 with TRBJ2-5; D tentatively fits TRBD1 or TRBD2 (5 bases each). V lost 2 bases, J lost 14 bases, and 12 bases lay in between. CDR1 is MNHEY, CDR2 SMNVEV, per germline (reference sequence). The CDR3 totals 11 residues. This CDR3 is CASSLGGGTYF. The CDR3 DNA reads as TGTGCCAGCAGTTTAGGGGGTGGTACCTACTTC.

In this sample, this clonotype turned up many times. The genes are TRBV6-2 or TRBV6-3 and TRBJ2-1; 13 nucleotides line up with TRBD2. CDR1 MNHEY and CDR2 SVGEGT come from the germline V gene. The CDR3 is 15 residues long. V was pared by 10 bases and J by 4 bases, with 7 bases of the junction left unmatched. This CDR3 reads CATTQGLAGYNEQFF. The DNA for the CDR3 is TGTGCCACCACTCAGGGACTAGCGGGATACAATGAGCAGTTCTTC.

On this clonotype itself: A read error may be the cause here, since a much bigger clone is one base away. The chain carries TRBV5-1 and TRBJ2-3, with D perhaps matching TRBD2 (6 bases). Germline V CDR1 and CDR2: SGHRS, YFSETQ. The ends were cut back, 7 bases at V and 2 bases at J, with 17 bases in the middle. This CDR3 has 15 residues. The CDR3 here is CASGPNPSVTDTQYF. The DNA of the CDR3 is TGCGCCAGCGGCCCGAATCCTAGCGTCACAGATACGCAGTATTTT.

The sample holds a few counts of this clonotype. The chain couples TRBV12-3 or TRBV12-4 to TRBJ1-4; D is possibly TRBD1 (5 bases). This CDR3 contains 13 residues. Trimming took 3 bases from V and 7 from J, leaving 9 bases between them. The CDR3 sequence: CASSFGGFEKLFF. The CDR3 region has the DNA TGTGCCAGCAGTTTCGGGGGTTTTGAAAAACTGTTTTTT.

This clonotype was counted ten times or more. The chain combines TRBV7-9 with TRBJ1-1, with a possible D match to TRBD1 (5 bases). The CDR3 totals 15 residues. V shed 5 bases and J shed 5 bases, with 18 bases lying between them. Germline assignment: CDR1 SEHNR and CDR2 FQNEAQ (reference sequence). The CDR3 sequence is CASSTPGGRDTEAFF. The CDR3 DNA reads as TGTGCCAGCAGCACCCCCGGGGGGAGGGATACTGAAGCTTTCTTT.

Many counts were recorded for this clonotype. This chain's CDR3 is CASSPTSVPSYEQYF. For the CDR3, the DNA is TGTGCCAGCAGTCCGACTAGCGTACCCTCCTACGAGCAGTACTTC. The chain couples TRBV7-8 to TRBJ2-7; 8 bases line up with TRBD2. With V trimmed by 6 bases and J by 0 bases, 7 bases remained unmatched. This CDR3 comprises 15 residues. The germline V gene encodes CDR1 SGHVS and CDR2 FQNEAQ.

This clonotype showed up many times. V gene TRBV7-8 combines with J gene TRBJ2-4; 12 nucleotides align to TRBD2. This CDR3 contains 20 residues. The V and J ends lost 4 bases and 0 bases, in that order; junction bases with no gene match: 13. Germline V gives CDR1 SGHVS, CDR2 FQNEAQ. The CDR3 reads CASSSRLAGAGLLAKNIQYF. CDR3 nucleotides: TGTGCCAGCAGCTCAAGACTAGCGGGGGCCGGACTGCTAGCCAAAAACATTCAGTACTTC.

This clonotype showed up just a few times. CDR3 residues: CASSLGQGSEAFF. CDR3 in DNA: TGTGCCAGCAGCTTGGGACAGGGTTCTGAAGCTTTCTTT. This rearrangement joins TRBV7-3 to TRBJ1-1; 9 nucleotides align to TRBD1. CDR3 length equals 13 residues. CDR1 SGHTA and CDR2 FQGTGA come from the germline V gene. V trimming: 3 bases; J trimming: 6 bases; junction bases outside the gene matches: 2.

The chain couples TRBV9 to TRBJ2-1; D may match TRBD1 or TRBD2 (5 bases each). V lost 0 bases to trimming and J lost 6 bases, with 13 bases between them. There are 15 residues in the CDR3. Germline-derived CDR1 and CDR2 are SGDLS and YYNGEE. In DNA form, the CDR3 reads TGTGCCAGCAGCGTAGAGAGCGATGGGGGCAATGAGCAGTTCTTC. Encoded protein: CASSVESDGGNEQFF.

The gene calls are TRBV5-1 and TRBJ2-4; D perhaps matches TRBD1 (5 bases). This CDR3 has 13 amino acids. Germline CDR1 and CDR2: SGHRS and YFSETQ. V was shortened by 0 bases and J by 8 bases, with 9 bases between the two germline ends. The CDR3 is CASSLAGLDIQYF. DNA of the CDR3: TGCGCCAGCAGCTTGGCAGGGTTGGACATTCAGTACTTC. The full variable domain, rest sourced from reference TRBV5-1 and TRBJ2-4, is KAGVTQTPRYLIKTRGQQVTLSCSPISGHRSVSWYQQTPGQGLQFLFEYFSETQRNKGNFPGRFSGRQFSNSRSEMNVSTLELGDSALYLCASSLAGLDIQYFGAGTRLSVL.

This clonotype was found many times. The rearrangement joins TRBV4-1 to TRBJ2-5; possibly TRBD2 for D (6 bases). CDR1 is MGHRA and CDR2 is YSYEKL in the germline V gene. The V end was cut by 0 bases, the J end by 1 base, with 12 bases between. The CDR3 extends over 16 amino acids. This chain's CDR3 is CASSQESGPTQETQYF. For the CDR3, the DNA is TGCGCCAGCAGCCAAGAGAGCGGGCCGACCCAAGAGACCCAGTACTTC.

CDR3 sequence: CASSQVVSFSGSYNEQFF. In nucleotides, the CDR3 is TGTGCCAGCAGCCAAGTCGTAAGCTTTAGCGGGTCCTACAATGAGCAGTTCTTC. The chain employs TRBV4-2 and TRBJ2-1, with TRBD2 matching over 7 bases. The CDR3 is made up of 18 amino acids. Germline CDR1 reads LGHNA; CDR2 reads YNFKEQ. Unmatched junction bases numbered 10, after V lost 1 base and J lost 1 base.

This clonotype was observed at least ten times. This CDR3 reads CASSLVTGPYEQYF. The DNA of the CDR3 is TGCGCCAGCAGCTTGGTGACAGGTCCCTACGAGCAGTACTTC. This rearrangement joins TRBV5-1 to TRBJ2-7, with D possibly being TRBD1 (6 bases). Germline V gene lookup returns CDR1 SGHRS and CDR2 YFSETQ. V dropped 0 bases and J dropped 2 bases, with 9 bases sitting between them. CDR3 length: 14 amino acids.

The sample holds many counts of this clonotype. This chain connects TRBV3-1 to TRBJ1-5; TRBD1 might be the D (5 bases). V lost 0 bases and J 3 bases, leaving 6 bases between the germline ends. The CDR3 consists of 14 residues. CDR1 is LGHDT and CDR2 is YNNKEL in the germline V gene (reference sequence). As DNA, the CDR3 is TGTGCCAGCAGCCAAGAAGGGACCAATCAGCCCCAGCATTTT. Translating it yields CASSQEGTNQPQHF.

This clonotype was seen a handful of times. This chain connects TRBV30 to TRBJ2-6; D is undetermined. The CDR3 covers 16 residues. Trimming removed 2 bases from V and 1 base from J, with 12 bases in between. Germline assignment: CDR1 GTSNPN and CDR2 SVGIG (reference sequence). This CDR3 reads CAWSNADVSGANVLTF. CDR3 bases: TGTGCCTGGAGTAATGCTGACGTTTCTGGGGCCAACGTCCTGACTTTC.

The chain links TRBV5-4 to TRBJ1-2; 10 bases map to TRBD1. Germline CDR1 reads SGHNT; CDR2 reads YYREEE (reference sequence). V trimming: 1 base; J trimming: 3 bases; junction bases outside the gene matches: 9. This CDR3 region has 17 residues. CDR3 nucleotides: TGTGCCAGCAGCTTGCTCCTGACAGGGGGCATATACTATGGCTACACCTTC. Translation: CASSLLLTGGIYYGYTF.

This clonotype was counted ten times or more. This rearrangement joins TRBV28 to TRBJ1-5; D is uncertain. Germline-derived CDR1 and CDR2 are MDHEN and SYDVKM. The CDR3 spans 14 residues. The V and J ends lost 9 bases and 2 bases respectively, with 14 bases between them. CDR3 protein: CASTSGSRNQPQHF. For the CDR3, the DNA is TGTGCCAGTACATCAGGATCCCGCAATCAGCCCCAGCATTTT.

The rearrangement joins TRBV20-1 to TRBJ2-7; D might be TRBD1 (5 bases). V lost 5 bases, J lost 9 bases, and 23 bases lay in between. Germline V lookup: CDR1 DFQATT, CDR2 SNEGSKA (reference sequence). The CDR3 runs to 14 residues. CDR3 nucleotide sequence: TGCAGTGCTCTCGGACAAACTACGGTTTCGGGGCAGTACTTC. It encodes CSALGQTTVSGQYF.

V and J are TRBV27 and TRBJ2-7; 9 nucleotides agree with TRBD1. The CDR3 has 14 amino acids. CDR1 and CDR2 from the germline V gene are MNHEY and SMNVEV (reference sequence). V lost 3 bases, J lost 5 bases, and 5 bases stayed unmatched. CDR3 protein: CASSFLGQGHEQYF. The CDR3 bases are TGTGCCAGCAGTTTTCTGGGACAGGGCCACGAGCAGTACTTC.

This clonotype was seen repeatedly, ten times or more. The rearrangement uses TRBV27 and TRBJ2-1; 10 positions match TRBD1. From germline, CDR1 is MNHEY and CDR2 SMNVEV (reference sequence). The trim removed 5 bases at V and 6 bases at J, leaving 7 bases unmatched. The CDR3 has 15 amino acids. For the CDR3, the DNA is TGTGCCAGCAGTATAGGGACAGGGGTTTTCAATGAGCAGTTCTTC. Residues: CASSIGTGVFNEQFF.

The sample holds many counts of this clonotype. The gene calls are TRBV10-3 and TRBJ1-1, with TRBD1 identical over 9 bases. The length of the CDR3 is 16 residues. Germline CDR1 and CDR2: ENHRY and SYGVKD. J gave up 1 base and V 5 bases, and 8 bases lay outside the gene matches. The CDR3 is CAISNPGQGGNTEAFF. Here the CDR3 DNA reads TGTGCCATCAGTAATCCGGGACAGGGAGGGAACACTGAAGCTTTCTTT.